These T cell receptor beta chains were read from a single sample in a study of cytomegalovirus exposure and HLA in healthy donors. TCRdb keeps only in-frame clones here, not all; method: immunoSEQ multiplex PCR. The sample consists of roughly 140,000 clones, approximately 80% of them appearing once. Specimen: PBMCs. The receptors here all came from a female donor in good health and CMV-seronegative. The CDR3 runs from the conserved cysteine through the conserved F or W. The listing skips clone size in some rows; elsewhere it reads once, few, many or a size class.

clone_size j_call v_call cdr3_aa
- TRBJ2-1 TRBV4-3 CASSQTSGGGEQFF
- TRBJ2-7 TRBV12-5 CASGLYPGGDHYEQYF
- TRBJ2-7 TRBV28 CASSFLGRAYEQYF
- TRBJ2-2 TRBV9 CASSFGQDTGELFF
- TRBJ1-5 TRBV19 CASRRDSLRPQHF
- TRBJ1-1 TRBV19 CASSDRTIEAFF
- TRBJ1-2 TRBV4-1 CASSPLETGVKDGYPF
- TRBJ2-4 TRBV30 CAWSGERGPSNIQYF
- TRBJ2-2 TRBV6-1 CASSEGPNTGELFF
- TRBJ2-3 TRBV19 CASSIGATDTQYF
- TRBJ2-7 TRBV28 CASSLGQSSYEQYF
- TRBJ2-3 TRBV5-1 CASRTSGKDTQYF
- TRBJ2-7 TRBV6-1 CASLKRSNYEQYF
few TRBJ1-1 TRBV25-1 CASTRGLNTEAFF
- TRBJ1-1 TRBV4-1 CASIRTDGTEAFF
- TRBJ1-2 TRBV5-1 CASRSDTREGEAYGYTF
- TRBJ2-5 TRBV5-1 CASRSTWEGETQYF
- TRBJ2-1 TRBV7-9 CASSLLASGSGEQFF
- TRBJ1-3 TRBV5-1 CASSYRGLHSGNTIYF
- TRBJ1-2 TRBV2 CASSEVLGYTF
- TRBJ2-5 TRBV5-4 CASSSGTGGESKTQYF
- TRBJ2-7 TRBV28 CASANVRPNRPLSYEQYF
- TRBJ1-2 TRBV6-5 CASSNRVGYTF
- TRBJ2-3 TRBV15 CATSRDPTGTDTQYF
- TRBJ2-6 TRBV19 CASGGSTGANVLTF
- TRBJ1-2 TRBV5-1 CASSNTGDRYGYTF
- TRBJ1-2 TRBV5-1 CASSHPTENYGYTF
few TRBJ1-1 TRBV7-6 CASSSTGSPDTEAFF
- TRBJ2-7 TRBV27 CASNTRGRAFGEQYF
few TRBJ1-4 TRBV2 CASSDRGFVTNEKLFF
- TRBJ2-3 TRBV5-1 CASSPRDFRRTHSSDTQYF
- - TRBV15 CATSSPGRTLYEQYF
- TRBJ1-2 TRBV7-2 CASSLEEASHGYTF
once TRBJ2-3 TRBV27 CASSRHDTQYF
- TRBJ1-3 TRBV9 CASSAPGGLGRNTIYF
- TRBJ2-7 TRBV27 CASSLSVMTAYEQYF
- TRBJ2-7 TRBV5-4 CASSFWSRSYEQYF
- TRBJ2-1 TRBV19 CASSILSGRGNEQFF
- TRBJ1-6 TRBV14 CASSQRPLLSPLHF
- TRBJ1-4 TRBV27 CASSSSNTEKLFF
- TRBJ1-1 TRBV4-1 CASSRQDMNTEAFF
- TRBJ1-6 TRBV15 CATSRAGRGNSPLHF
- TRBJ1-1 TRBV27 CASREDWEAFF
- TRBJ1-1 TRBV9 CASSVSPWDRGTEAFF
once TRBJ2-2 TRBV5-1 CASSSNQGPTGELFF
- TRBJ1-2 TRBV19 CASSSQDRSNYGYTF
- TRBJ1-6 TRBV28 CASRSEGQGNSPLHF
- TRBJ2-2 TRBV19 CASSIGGSTGELFF
- TRBJ2-2 TRBV5-4 CASSLWTGGNTGELFF
few TRBJ2-6 TRBV19 CASTLFGTSGANVLTF
few TRBJ1-1 TRBV28 CASSTYRDRGRNTEAFF
- TRBJ1-6 TRBV5-1 CASSLDGGRYNSPLHF
- TRBJ1-3 TRBV15 CATSRTGGFGNTIYF
few TRBJ1-1 TRBV10-1 CASTVGVEAFF
- TRBJ2-3 TRBV7-3 CASSRTAGNTQYF